This TCR beta chain comes out of a study of cytomegalovirus exposure and HLA in healthy donors. Germline V CDR1 and CDR2: SGHVS, FQNEAQ. This CDR3 is built from 15 residues. With 4 bases clipped from V and 2 bases from J, the junction kept 6 bases outside the gene matches. Some clones are missing from TCRdb's copy, which holds only in-frame ones; the method was immunoSEQ multiplex PCR. Of 110,000 or so clones in the sample, around 95% were seen once. This TCR derives from a woman aged 18-29 years in good health and CMV-seronegative. The sequencing sample was made of PBMCs. The chain couples TRBV7-8 to TRBJ2-7; TRBD1 matches 9 bases. The CDR3 region has the DNA TGTGCCAGCAGCTCGGACAGGGGCCTTACCTACGAGCAGTACTTC. Its translation: CASSSDRGLTYEQYF.